The source of this TCR beta chain is a study of cytomegalovirus exposure and HLA in healthy donors. Study-level points and caveats: According to a later analysis, donors in an Asian-associated ancestry cluster reportedly had fewer N-insertions than the roughly 720-donor mean.

The ends were cut back, 3 bases at V and 2 bases at J, with 9 bases in the middle. The germline CDR1 and CDR2 sequences are SGDLS and YYNGEE. This CDR3 contains 14 residues. PCR involved 60 Vbeta and 13 Jbeta primers. Produced via immunoSEQ multiplex PCR; TCRdb's table is partial and in-frame only. This specimen shows 140,000 to 150,000 clones; the ten leading clones hold roughly 1.6%. For this clone: Its antigen is still unknown.

As for the donors, each was a healthy bone marrow donor. The chain employs TRBV9 and TRBJ1-5; D is perhaps TRBD1 (5 bases). Sample: PBMCs. The clonotype was recovered from a woman aged 50 to 60 in good health and CMV-seronegative. The CDR3 reads CASSAQGGNQPQHF. CDR3 bases: TGTGCCAGCAGCGCCCAGGGTGGCAATCAGCCCCAGCATTTT.